These 20 T cell receptor beta chains share one sample of origin, sequenced in a study of T cell responses to AZD1222 COVID-19 vaccine. Using immunoSEQ multiplex PCR, the repertoire was profiled, and TCRdb retains in-frame clones only, with some absent. The sample lists 170,000 or so clones, 90% seen once, with approximately 3% in the top ten. Sequencing used peripheral blood, obtained on day 0 of AZD1222 vaccination. These receptors all come from an adult in good health.

The chain combines TRBV4-3 with TRBJ2-3; perhaps TRBD1 as D (5 bases). The CDR3 has 15 amino acids. Germline V lookup: CDR1 LGHNA, CDR2 YSLEER. V lost 5 bases and J lost 0, with 12 bases in between. The CDR3 region is CASSEGAVSTDTQYF. In DNA, the CDR3 is TGCGCCAGCAGCGAAGGGGCCGTAAGCACAGATACGCAGTATTTT.

The chain joins TRBV21-1 to TRBJ2-7; the table's D call, TRBD1, was not checked against the DNA. TRBV21-1 is reported as a pseudogene. The CDR3 sequence is 14 residues long. CDR3 nucleotide sequence: TGTGCCAGCCTACAGGACACAAGCTCCTACGAGCAGTACTTC. Its translation: CASLQDTSSYEQYF.

V and J are TRBV27 and TRBJ2-5, with TRBD1 matching 10 bases. CDR1 is MNHEY and CDR2 is SMNVEV in the germline V gene (reference sequence). V shed 4 bases, J shed 4 bases, and the junction held 6 bases outside the gene matches. This CDR3 comprises 15 residues. For the CDR3, the DNA is TGTGCCAGCAGTTGGGGACAGGGGAACGGAGAGACCCAGTACTTC. Translation: CASSWGQGNGETQYF.

The chain joins TRBV5-1 to TRBJ1-3, with D possibly being TRBD1 (6 bases). V was clipped by 4 bases and J by 4 bases, with 12 bases between them. Germline CDR1 and CDR2: SGHRS and YFSETQ. This CDR3 comprises 14 residues. In DNA, the CDR3 is TGCGCCAGCAGCGACACAGGGTTCGGAAACACCATATATTTT. Its protein is CASSDTGFGNTIYF. Using reference TRBV5-1 and TRBJ1-3 for the parts outside the CDR3, the full variable domain is KAGVTQTPRYLIKTRGQQVTLSCSPISGHRSVSWYQQTPGQGLQFLFEYFSETQRNKGNFPGRFSGRQFSNSRSEMNVSTLELGDSALYLCASSDTGFGNTIYFGEGSWLTVV.

The chain is built from TRBV27 and TRBJ1-1, with D unclear. The CDR3 is made up of 13 amino acids. Germline V gene sequence: CDR1 MNHEY, CDR2 SMNVEV (reference sequence). The V end was cut by 1 base, the J end by 7 bases, with 10 bases between. This CDR3 is CASSLFPGVEAFF. CDR3 bases: TGTGCCAGCAGTTTATTCCCGGGTGTTGAAGCTTTCTTT.

The rearrangement uses TRBV27 and TRBJ2-6; 8 bases map to TRBD1. V lost 3 bases and J lost 8; bases outside the gene matches: 12. From germline, CDR1 is MNHEY and CDR2 SMNVEV (reference sequence). The CDR3 is 17 residues long. The CDR3 sequence is CASSFGPQGAKSNVLTF. CDR3 bases: TGTGCCAGCAGTTTCGGTCCCCAGGGGGCAAAGTCCAACGTCCTGACTTTC.

This clone has a handful of counts. The J gene is TRBJ1-1, the V gene TRBV7-3, with D uncertain. The germline gives CDR1 SGHTA, CDR2 FQGTGA. The CDR3 runs 11 residues. The V and J ends lost 6 bases and 7 bases respectively, with 9 bases between them. CDR3: CASSSGREAFF. For the CDR3, the DNA is TGTGCCAGCAGTTCAGGCCGTGAAGCTTTCTTT.

This rearrangement joins TRBV27 to TRBJ1-2; 8 positions match TRBD1. The CDR3 contains 15 residues. After removal of 5 bases from V and 8 bases from J, the junction contained 13 bases not matched to a gene. CDR1 and CDR2 from the germline V gene are MNHEY and SMNVEV (reference sequence). The CDR3 DNA follows: TGTGCCAGCAGTGTATTGACAGGGGTCAACAGCGGCTACACCTTC. This encodes CASSVLTGVNSGYTF.

This chain connects TRBV13 to TRBJ2-1; TRBD2 is a possible D gene (6 bases). Germline values: CDR1 PRHDT, CDR2 FYEKMQ (reference sequence). This CDR3 comprises 13 residues. Deletions cut 4 bases from V and 9 bases from J, with 13 bases between. The CDR3 DNA reads TGTGCCAGCAGCTCCATACAGGAGGGTGAGCAGTTCTTC. Amino acid sequence: CASSSIQEGEQFF.

The table lists this clone with a count of one. The rearrangement joins TRBV9 to TRBJ2-7; D remains unclear. CDR3 length equals 15 residues. V gave up 5 bases and J gave up 4 bases, with 19 bases separating them. Germline V CDR1 and CDR2: SGDLS, YYNGEE. The DNA for the CDR3 is TGTGCCAGCAGTTTAAATTGGCAGGAAGGGTACGAGCAGTACTTC. Translated, it gives CASSLNWQEGYEQYF.

V is TRBV4-3 and J is TRBJ2-1; D possibly corresponds to TRBD2 (6 bases). V was cut by 4 bases and J by 4 bases, with 20 bases left in between. Germline V gene data show CDR1 as LGHNA and CDR2 as YSLEER. The CDR3 runs 17 residues. The DNA of the CDR3 is TGCGCCAGCAGCCCCAGGGCCTCCGGGGGTCGTTACAATGAGCAGTTCTTC. Translated, it gives CASSPRASGGRYNEQFF.

As concerns this clone: At the DNA level, this CDR3 is encoded by other sequences in the same sample as well. The rearrangement links TRBV5-6 to TRBJ2-7; 9 bases agree with TRBD1. The CDR3 loop spans 14 amino acids. Germline values: CDR1 SGHDT, CDR2 YYEEEE. J lost 4 bases, V lost 0 bases, and 2 bases had no gene match. The CDR3 here is CASSLGTGVYEQYF. CDR3 DNA: TGTGCCAGCAGCTTGGGGACAGGGGTTTACGAGCAGTACTTC. The full variable domain, with the rest looked up from reference TRBV5-6 and TRBJ2-7, is DAGVTQSPTHLIKTRGQQVTLRCSPKSGHDTVSWYQQALGQGPQFIFQYYEEEERQRGNFPDRFSGHQFPNYSSELNVNALLLGDSALYLCASSLGTGVYEQYFGPGTRLTVT.

In the case of this clone: This sample also contains other DNA sequences that code for the same CDR3. This chain links TRBV3-1 (or the pseudogene TRBV3-2) with TRBJ2-2, with D uncertain. The length of the CDR3 is 12 residues. CDR1 and CDR2 (germline): LGHDT, YNNKEL (reference sequence). The V end lost 2 bases, the J end lost 8 bases, and 6 bases lay between the germline ends. The CDR3 DNA is TGTGCCAGCAGCCAAACAGCAGGGGAGCTGTTTTTT. This translates into CASSQTAGELFF.

This chain connects TRBV5-8 to TRBJ2-7; tentative D call: TRBD2 (6 bases). Germline V lookup: CDR1 SGHTS, CDR2 YDEGEE. The ends were cut back, 3 bases at V and 5 bases at J, with 18 bases in the middle. This CDR3 has 15 residues. This chain's CDR3 is CASSSPGTGLDEQYF. The CDR3 bases are TGTGCCAGCAGCTCCCCGGGGACTGGTTTGGACGAGCAGTACTTC.

The rearrangement links TRBV29-1 to TRBJ2-1; the match to TRBD1 covers 11 bases. J gave up 5 bases and V 7 bases, and 10 bases lay outside the gene matches. Germline V gene sequence: CDR1 SQVTM, CDR2 ANQGSEA. This CDR3 contains 15 residues. The CDR3 here is CSAEIGTGGNNEQFF. In DNA form, the CDR3 reads TGCAGCGCCGAAATAGGGACAGGGGGTAACAATGAGCAGTTCTTC.

The chain recombines TRBV3-1 (or the pseudogene TRBV3-2) with TRBJ1-5; unclear D gene. V was clipped by 0 bases and J by 7 bases, with 10 bases between them. Germline V lookup: CDR1 LGHDT, CDR2 YNNKEL (reference sequence). The CDR3 is 14 residues long. The CDR3 DNA follows: TGTGCCAGCAGCCAAGATTTGGGTTTGCAGCCCCAGCATTTT. This sequence encodes CASSQDLGLQPQHF.

This chain connects TRBV7-2 to TRBJ2-5; D might be TRBD1 (5 bases). CDR1 and CDR2 from the germline V gene are SGHTA and FQGNSA. The V end was cut by 5 bases, the J end by 1 base, with 14 bases between. The CDR3 runs 15 residues. In DNA, the CDR3 is TGTGCCAGCAGCGCCCGGTTGGGGCCCCAAGAGACCCAGTACTTC. It yields the protein CASSARLGPQETQYF.

The sample holds one count of this clone. The V call is TRBV29-1, the J call TRBJ2-2; the D call may be TRBD1 or TRBD2 (7 bases each). The CDR3 is made up of 14 amino acids. Trimming removed 7 bases from V and 3 bases from J, with 15 bases in between. Germline V gene sequence: CDR1 SQVTM, CDR2 ANQGSEA. For the CDR3, the DNA is TGCAGCGGTAGGGGGGGACAGTACACCGGGGAGCTGTTTTTT. It specifies CSGRGGQYTGELFF.

CDR3 sequence (DNA): TGTGCCAGCAGACCCTTCGGACAGGGCGAGGGCCAGCCCCAGCATTTT. Protein: CASRPFGQGEGQPQHF. V and J are TRBV27 and TRBJ1-5; TRBD1 agrees at 8 bases. V lost 6 bases and J lost 7; bases outside the gene matches: 14. Germline CDR1 reads MNHEY; CDR2 reads SMNVEV (reference sequence). This CDR3 spans 16 amino acids.

The rearrangement uses TRBV6-5 and TRBJ1-1; 7 nucleotides agree with TRBD1. Germline lookup yields CDR1 MNHEY and CDR2 SVGAGI. Trimming took 6 bases from V and 11 from J; bases not matched to a gene: 6. The CDR3 has 11 residues. The CDR3 sequence is CASRDSGGAFF. For the CDR3, the DNA is TGTGCCAGCAGAGATTCAGGGGGTGCTTTCTTT.